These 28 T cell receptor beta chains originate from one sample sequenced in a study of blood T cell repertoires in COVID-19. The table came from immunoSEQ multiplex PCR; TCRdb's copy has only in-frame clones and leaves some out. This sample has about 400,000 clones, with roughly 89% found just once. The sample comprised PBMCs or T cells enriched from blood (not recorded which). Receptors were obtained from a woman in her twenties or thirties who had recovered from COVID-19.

The CDR3 spells CASSFGDRVYGYTF. The CDR3 region has the DNA TGTGCCAGCAGCTTCGGGGACAGAGTCTATGGCTACACCTTC. The J gene is TRBJ1-2, the V gene TRBV7-9, with TRBD1 matching over 7 bases. J was trimmed by 4 bases and V by 3 bases; bases with no gene match: 5. Germline V gene data show CDR1 as SEHNR and CDR2 as FQNEAQ (reference sequence). The CDR3 has 14 residues. Looking up the rest from reference TRBV7-9 and TRBJ1-2 gives the full variable domain: DTGVSQNPRHKITKRGQNVTFRCDPISEHNRLYWYRQTLGQGPEFLTYFQNEAQLEKSRLLSDRFSAERPKGSFSTLEIQRTEQGDSAMYLCASSFGDRVYGYTFGSGTRLTVV.

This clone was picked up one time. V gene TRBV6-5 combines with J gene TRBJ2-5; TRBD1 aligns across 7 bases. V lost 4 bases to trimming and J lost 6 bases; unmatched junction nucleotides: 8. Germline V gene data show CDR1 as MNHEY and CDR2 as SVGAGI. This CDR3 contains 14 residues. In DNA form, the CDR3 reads TGTGCCAGCAGTTCCGGACAGGATTTTAAGACCCAGTACTTC. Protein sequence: CASSSGQDFKTQYF.

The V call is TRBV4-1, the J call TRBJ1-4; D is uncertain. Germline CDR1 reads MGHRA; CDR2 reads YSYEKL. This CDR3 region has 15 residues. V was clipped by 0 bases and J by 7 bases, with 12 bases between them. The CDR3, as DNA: TGCGCCAGCAGCCAAGAGGTGCCTGGGCGTGAAAAACTGTTTTTT. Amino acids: CASSQEVPGREKLFF.

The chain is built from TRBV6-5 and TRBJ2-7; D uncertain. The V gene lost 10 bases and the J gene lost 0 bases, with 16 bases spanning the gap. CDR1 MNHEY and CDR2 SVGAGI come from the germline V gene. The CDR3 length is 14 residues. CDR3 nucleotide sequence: TGTGCCACCAAAAGACAACCCACCTCCTACGAGCAGTACTTC. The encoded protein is CATKRQPTSYEQYF.

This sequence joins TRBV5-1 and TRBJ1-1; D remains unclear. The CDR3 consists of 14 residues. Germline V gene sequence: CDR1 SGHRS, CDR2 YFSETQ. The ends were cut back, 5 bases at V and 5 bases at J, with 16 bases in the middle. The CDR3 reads CASRAGAGATEAFF. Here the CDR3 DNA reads TGCGCCAGCAGGGCCGGTGCGGGAGCAACTGAAGCTTTCTTT.

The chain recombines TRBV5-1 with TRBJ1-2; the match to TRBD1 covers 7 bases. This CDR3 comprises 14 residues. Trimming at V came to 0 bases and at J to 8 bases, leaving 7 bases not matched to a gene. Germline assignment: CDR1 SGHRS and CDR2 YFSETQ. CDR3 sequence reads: CASSLETTGEGYTF. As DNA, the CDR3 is TGCGCCAGCAGCTTGGAGACCACAGGGGAAGGCTACACCTTC.

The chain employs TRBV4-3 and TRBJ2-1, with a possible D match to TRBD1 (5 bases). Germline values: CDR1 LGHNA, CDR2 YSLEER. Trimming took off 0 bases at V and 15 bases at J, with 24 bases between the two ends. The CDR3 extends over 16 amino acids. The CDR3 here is CASSQDWPETRQSRFF. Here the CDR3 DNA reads TGCGCCAGCAGCCAAGATTGGCCCGAAACCAGACAGTCCCGGTTCTTC.

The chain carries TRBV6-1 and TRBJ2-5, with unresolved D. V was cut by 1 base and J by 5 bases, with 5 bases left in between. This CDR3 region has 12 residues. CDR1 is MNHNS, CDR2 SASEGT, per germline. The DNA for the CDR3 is TGTGCCAGCAGTGAAGTGTCGGAGACCCAGTACTTC. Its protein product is CASSEVSETQYF.

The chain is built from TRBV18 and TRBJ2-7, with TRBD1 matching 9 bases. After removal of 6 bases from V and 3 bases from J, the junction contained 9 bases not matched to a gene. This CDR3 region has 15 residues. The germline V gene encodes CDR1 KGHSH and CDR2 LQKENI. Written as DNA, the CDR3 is TGTGCCAGCTCTCAAGGGACAGGGTCTCTCTACGAGCAGTACTTC. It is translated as CASSQGTGSLYEQYF.

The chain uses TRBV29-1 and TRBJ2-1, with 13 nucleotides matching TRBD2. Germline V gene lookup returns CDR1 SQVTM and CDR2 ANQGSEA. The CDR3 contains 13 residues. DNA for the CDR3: TGCACCGTGGAAGGGACTAGCGGGGATGAGCAGTTCTTC. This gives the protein CTVEGTSGDEQFF.

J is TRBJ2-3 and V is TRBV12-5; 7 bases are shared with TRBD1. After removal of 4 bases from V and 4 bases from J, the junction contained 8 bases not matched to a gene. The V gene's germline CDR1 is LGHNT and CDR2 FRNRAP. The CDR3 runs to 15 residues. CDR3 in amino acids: CASGWGQRKADTQYF. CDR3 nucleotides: TGTGCTAGTGGTTGGGGACAGCGCAAAGCAGATACGCAGTATTTT.

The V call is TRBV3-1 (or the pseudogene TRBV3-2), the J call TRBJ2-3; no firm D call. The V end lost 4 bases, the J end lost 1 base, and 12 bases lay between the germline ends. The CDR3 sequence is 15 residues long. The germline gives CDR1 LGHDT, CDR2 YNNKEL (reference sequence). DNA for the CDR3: TGTGCCAGCAGCCCAGGCAACCACCGCACAGATACGCAGTATTTT. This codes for CASSPGNHRTDTQYF.

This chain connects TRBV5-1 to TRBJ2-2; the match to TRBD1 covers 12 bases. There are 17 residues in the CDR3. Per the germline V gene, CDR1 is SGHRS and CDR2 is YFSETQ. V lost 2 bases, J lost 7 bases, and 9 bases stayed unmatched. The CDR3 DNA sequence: TGCGCCAGCAGCTTCTACGGGACAGGGGGCGCGGGCGGGGAGCTGTTTTTT. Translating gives CASSFYGTGGAGGELFF.

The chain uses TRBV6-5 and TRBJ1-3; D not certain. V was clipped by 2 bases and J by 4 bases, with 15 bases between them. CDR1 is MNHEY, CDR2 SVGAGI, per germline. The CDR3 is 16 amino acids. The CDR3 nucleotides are TGTGCCAGCAGTTACCGTTCCGGGGTTTTAGGAAACACCATATATTTT. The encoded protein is CASSYRSGVLGNTIYF.

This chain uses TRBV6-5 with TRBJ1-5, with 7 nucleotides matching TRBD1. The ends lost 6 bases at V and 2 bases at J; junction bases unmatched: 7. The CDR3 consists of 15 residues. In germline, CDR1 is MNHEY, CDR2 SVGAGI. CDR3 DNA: TGTGCCAGCAGCTGGGACAGATGGGGCAATCAGCCCCAGCATTTT. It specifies CASSWDRWGNQPQHF.

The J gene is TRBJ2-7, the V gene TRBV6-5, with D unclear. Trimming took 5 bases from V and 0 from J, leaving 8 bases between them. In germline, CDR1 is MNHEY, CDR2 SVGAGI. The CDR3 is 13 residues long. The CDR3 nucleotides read TGTGCCAGCAGTCCCCGGGTCTCCTACGAGCAGTACTTC. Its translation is CASSPRVSYEQYF.

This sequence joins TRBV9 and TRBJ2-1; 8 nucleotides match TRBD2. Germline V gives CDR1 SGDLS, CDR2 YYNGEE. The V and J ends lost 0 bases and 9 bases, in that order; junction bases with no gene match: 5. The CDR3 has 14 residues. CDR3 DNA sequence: TGTGCCAGCAGCGTAGGACTAGCGCTGAGTGAGCAGTTCTTC. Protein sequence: CASSVGLALSEQFF.

The CDR3 sequence is CASSRTGIEQPQHF. CDR3 DNA: TGTGCCAGCAGCAGGACAGGGATTGAGCAGCCCCAGCATTTT. The chain recombines TRBV7-9 with TRBJ1-5; TRBD1 matches at 8 bases. V lost 5 bases, J lost 7 bases, and 7 bases stayed unmatched. The CDR3 is made up of 14 amino acids. CDR1 and CDR2 from the germline V gene are SEHNR and FQNEAQ (reference sequence).

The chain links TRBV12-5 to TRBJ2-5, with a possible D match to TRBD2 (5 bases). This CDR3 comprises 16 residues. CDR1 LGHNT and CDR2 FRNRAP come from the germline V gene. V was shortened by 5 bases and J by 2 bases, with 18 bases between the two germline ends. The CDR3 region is CASGPPEAALQETQYF. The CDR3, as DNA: TGTGCTAGTGGTCCCCCGGAGGCGGCTCTACAAGAGACCCAGTACTTC.

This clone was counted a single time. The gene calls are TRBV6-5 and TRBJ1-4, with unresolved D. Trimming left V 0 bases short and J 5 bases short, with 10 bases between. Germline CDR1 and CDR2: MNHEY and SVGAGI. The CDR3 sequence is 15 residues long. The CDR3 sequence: CASSYSNGENEKLFF. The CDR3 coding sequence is TGTGCCAGCAGTTACTCGAACGGAGAGAATGAAAAACTGTTTTTT.

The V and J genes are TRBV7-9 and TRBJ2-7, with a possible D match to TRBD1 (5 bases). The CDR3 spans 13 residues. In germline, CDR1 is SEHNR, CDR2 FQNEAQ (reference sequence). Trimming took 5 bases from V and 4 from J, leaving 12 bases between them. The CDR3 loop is CASSPTELYEQYF. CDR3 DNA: TGTGCCAGCAGCCCGACAGAATTATACGAGCAGTACTTC.

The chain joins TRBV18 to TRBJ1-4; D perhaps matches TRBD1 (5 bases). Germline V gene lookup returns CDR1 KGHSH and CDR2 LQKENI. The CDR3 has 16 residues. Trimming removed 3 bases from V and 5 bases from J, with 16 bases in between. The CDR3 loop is CASSPENGGINEKLFF. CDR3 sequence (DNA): TGTGCCAGCTCACCGGAGAACGGGGGGATAAATGAAAAACTGTTTTTT.

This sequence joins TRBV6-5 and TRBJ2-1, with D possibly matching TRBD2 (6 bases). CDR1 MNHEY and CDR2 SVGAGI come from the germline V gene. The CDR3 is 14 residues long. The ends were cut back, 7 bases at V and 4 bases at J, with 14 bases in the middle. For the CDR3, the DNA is TGTGCCAGCAAGGGCAGGGCGGGGTACAATGAGCAGTTCTTC. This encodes CASKGRAGYNEQFF.

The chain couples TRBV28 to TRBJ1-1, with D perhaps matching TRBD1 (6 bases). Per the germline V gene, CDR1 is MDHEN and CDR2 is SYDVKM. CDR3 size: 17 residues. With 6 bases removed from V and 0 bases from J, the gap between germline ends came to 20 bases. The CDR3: CASSTFVGRDMNTEAFF. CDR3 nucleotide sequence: TGTGCCAGCAGCACGTTTGTGGGCCGGGACATGAACACTGAAGCTTTCTTT.

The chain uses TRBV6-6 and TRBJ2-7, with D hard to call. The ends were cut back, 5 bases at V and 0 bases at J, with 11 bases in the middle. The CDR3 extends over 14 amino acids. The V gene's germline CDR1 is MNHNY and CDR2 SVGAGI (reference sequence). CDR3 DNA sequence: TGTGCCAGCAGTCCCTACTCCACCTCCTACGAGCAGTACTTC. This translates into CASSPYSTSYEQYF.

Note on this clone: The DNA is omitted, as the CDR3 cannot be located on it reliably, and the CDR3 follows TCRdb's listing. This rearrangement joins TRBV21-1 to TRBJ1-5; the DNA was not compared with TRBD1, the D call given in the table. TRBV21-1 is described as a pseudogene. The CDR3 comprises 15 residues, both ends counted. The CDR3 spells CASSKVGQGSQPQHF.

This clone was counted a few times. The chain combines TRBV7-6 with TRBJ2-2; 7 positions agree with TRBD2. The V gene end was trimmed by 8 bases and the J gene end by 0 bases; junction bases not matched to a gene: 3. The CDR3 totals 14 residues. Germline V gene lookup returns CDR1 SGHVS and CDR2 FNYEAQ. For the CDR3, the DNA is TGTGCCAGCCGGGGGGACGCGAACACCGGGGAGCTGTTTTTT. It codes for CASRGDANTGELFF.

CDR3 nucleotides: TGTGCTCCCGGGGAGGGAACTGAAGCTTTCTTT. Protein sequence: CAPGEGTEAFF. The rearrangement uses TRBV7-9 and TRBJ1-1, with D unresolved. This CDR3 comprises 11 residues. Germline V gene data show CDR1 as SEHNR and CDR2 as FQNEAQ (reference sequence).